This T cell receptor (beta chain) was documented in a study of post-analysis software for immune sequencing data. The study's findings and limits: Higher frequency in patients than in controls was seen for roughly five TRBV segments, with TRBV5-6, TRBV5-1 and TRBV20-1 among them.

Germline-derived CDR1 and CDR2 are LGHNT and FRNRAP. The CDR3 spans 17 residues. V was clipped by 0 bases and J by 1 base; unmatched bases: 5. Built from TCR beta cDNA, the libraries had unique molecular identifiers in them. MiXCR, run by TCRdb on the PCR reads, gives a single entry per CDR3 protein. The table includes about 820,000 distinct CDR3 sequences, about 50% detected once. On this clonotype: What it recognizes is unknown.

The rearrangement uses TRBV12-5 and TRBJ2-5; 10 nucleotides line up with TRBD2. The sequence was collected from a girl between 5 and 17 years old with multiple sclerosis. The sample taken for sequencing was blood. In DNA, the CDR3 is TGTGCTAGTGGTTTGGTACTAGCGGGGTTACTCCAAGAGACCCAGTACTTC. Translation: CASGLVLAGLLQETQYF.